Each of the 22 T cell receptor beta chains below was sequenced from the same sample in a study of blood T cell repertoires in COVID-19. Data came from immunoSEQ multiplex PCR; TCRdb stores just in-frame clones and leaves some out. Found here are approximately 68,000 clones, around nine tenths of them singletons; the top ten hold less than 15%. The material sequenced was peripheral blood. The receptors shown here come from a woman between 55 and 75 years old with acute or convalescent COVID-19.

The chain employs TRBV2 and TRBJ1-5; 8 positions agree with TRBD1. This CDR3 has 13 amino acids. Germline loops: CDR1 SNHLY, CDR2 FYNNEI. Trimming removed 5 bases from V and 7 bases from J; junction bases left unmatched: 4. The CDR3 sequence is CASSQGANQPQHF. The CDR3, as DNA: TGTGCCAGCAGTCAGGGGGCGAACCAGCCCCAGCATTTT.

This chain uses TRBV6-5 with TRBJ2-2; 9 positions agree with TRBD2. The CDR3 totals 14 residues. Germline V gives CDR1 MNHEY, CDR2 SVGAGI. The trim removed 8 bases at V and 7 bases at J, leaving 8 bases unmatched. CDR3 loop: CASGVAGVDGELFF. For the CDR3, the DNA is TGTGCCAGCGGGGTAGCGGGGGTGGACGGGGAGCTGTTTTTT.

The rearrangement uses TRBV6-9 and TRBJ2-7; D ambiguous. The CDR3 consists of 12 residues. Between the trimmed V and J ends, which lost 4 bases and 0 bases, there was a span of 4 bases. Germline assignment: CDR1 MNHGY and CDR2 SVAAGI. DNA of the CDR3: TGTGCCAGCAGTTTCGGCTCCTACGAGCAGTACTTC. Its protein product is CASSFGSYEQYF.

This chain links TRBV3-1 (or the pseudogene TRBV3-2) with TRBJ1-1; TRBD1 aligns across 9 bases. The CDR3 runs to 14 residues. CDR1 is LGHDT, CDR2 YNNKEL, per germline (reference sequence). J lost 7 bases, V lost 5 bases, and 8 bases had no gene match. CDR3: CASSSRDRESEAFF. As DNA, the CDR3 is TGTGCCAGCAGCAGCCGGGACAGGGAAAGTGAAGCTTTCTTT.

This clone was picked up a small number of times. The chain joins TRBV5-1 to TRBJ2-2, with TRBD1 matching 9 bases. The CDR3 spans 20 residues. Germline V CDR1 and CDR2: SGHRS, YFSETQ. The junction had 19 bases not matched to a gene; V was cut back by 0 bases and J by 7 bases. The CDR3: CASSLGVGKLGQGDLGELFF. The CDR3 region has the DNA TGCGCCAGCAGCTTGGGCGTGGGAAAGTTGGGACAGGGCGACCTCGGGGAGCTGTTTTTT.

The rearrangement joins TRBV7-9 to TRBJ1-1; D may be TRBD1 (5 bases). V was trimmed by 6 bases and J by 1 base, leaving 12 bases between them. The CDR3 extends over 14 amino acids. Germline V gene lookup returns CDR1 SEHNR and CDR2 FQNEAQ (reference sequence). In DNA form, the CDR3 reads TGTGCCAGCAGACGGGACTCGCAGAACACTGAAGCTTTCTTT. Its translation: CASRRDSQNTEAFF.

This chain links TRBV11-2 with TRBJ2-3, with 9 bases lining up with TRBD1. V lost 5 bases, J lost 6 bases, and 15 bases stayed unmatched. The CDR3 length is 17 residues. In germline, CDR1 is SGHAT, CDR2 FQNNGV. CDR3 bases: TGTGCCAGCAGCCCCTTCGGGACAGGGTTGTTTGGGGATACGCAGTATTTT. Its protein product is CASSPFGTGLFGDTQYF.

This chain joins TRBV11-3 and TRBJ2-3, with D hard to call. Trimming pared 3 bases from V and 2 bases from J, leaving 6 bases between. Germline V gene data show CDR1 as SGHNT and CDR2 as YENEEA. There are 13 residues in the CDR3. CDR3 nucleotides: TGTGCCAGCAGCTTTGGAGACACAGATACGCAGTATTTT. Translated: CASSFGDTDTQYF.

This clone was seen a single time. The V and J genes are TRBV5-1 and TRBJ2-5; the match to TRBD2 covers 11 bases. Germline V gene lookup returns CDR1 SGHRS and CDR2 YFSETQ. V was pared by 4 bases and J by 5 bases, with 4 bases of the junction left unmatched. The CDR3 length is 14 residues. The DNA for the CDR3 is TGCGCCAGCAGCCAGGGACTAGCGGTGGAGACCCAGTACTTC. This gives the protein CASSQGLAVETQYF.

V is TRBV6-2 or TRBV6-3 and J is TRBJ2-1, with a possible D match to TRBD2 (6 bases). Germline CDR1 reads MNHEY; CDR2 reads SVGEGT. The CDR3 runs 16 residues. V lost 6 bases and J lost 4, with 19 bases in between. CDR3 region: CASSPLPGGEYNEQFF. In DNA, the CDR3 is TGTGCCAGCAGCCCCCTCCCGGGCGGGGAGTACAATGAGCAGTTCTTC.

This clone was seen only once. The chain combines TRBV19 with TRBJ1-5; TRBD1 might be the D (6 bases). The length of the CDR3 is 14 residues. Germline V gene sequence: CDR1 LNHDA, CDR2 SQIVND (reference sequence). Trimming left V 4 bases short and J 5 bases short, with 12 bases between. CDR3 in DNA: TGTGCCAGTAGTAGTCGAGGGGGGGATCAGCCCCAGCATTTT. This encodes CASSSRGGDQPQHF.

The J gene is TRBJ1-2, the V gene TRBV3-1 (or the pseudogene TRBV3-2); 11 bases match TRBD1. Germline V lookup: CDR1 LGHDT, CDR2 YNNKEL (reference sequence). The ends lost 5 bases at V and 6 bases at J; junction bases unmatched: 8. This CDR3 has 15 residues. The CDR3 nucleotides read TGTGCCAGCAGCGGAATGGACAGGGGGCTAAATGGCTACACCTTC. Its translation: CASSGMDRGLNGYTF.

This clone has only a few counts. The chain employs TRBV11-2 and TRBJ2-7, with 7 bases fitting TRBD1. The V gene's germline CDR1 is SGHAT and CDR2 FQNNGV. Losses at the gene ends were 5 bases for V and 0 bases for J; bases not matched to a gene: 4. The CDR3 is 14 amino acids. The CDR3 DNA follows: TGTGCCAGCAGCCGACAGGGATACTCCTACGAGCAGTACTTC. Amino acids: CASSRQGYSYEQYF.

This chain joins TRBV3-1 (or the pseudogene TRBV3-2) and TRBJ2-1, with 8 nucleotides matching TRBD2. Germline CDR1 LGHDT, CDR2 YNNKEL (reference sequence). The CDR3 spans 17 residues. V lost 0 bases to trimming and J lost 4 bases; unmatched junction nucleotides: 8. DNA of the CDR3: TGTGCCAGCAGCCAAGATCTTGCGGGCGGGGGGTACAATGAGCAGTTCTTC. Its translation is CASSQDLAGGGYNEQFF.

The chain combines TRBV6-6 with TRBJ1-5; 7 bases are a match to TRBD1. Germline-derived CDR1 and CDR2 are MNHNY and SVGAGI (reference sequence). The CDR3 runs 15 residues. Losses at the gene ends were 4 bases for V and 7 bases for J; bases not matched to a gene: 10. The CDR3 DNA follows: TGTGCCAGCAGTTTACCTACAGGGGAGGAACAGCCCCAGCATTTT. Amino acids: CASSLPTGEEQPQHF.

The chain's CDR3 is CASSLSEGRARGEAFF. In nucleotides, the CDR3 is TGCGCCAGCAGCTTGTCGGAGGGACGAGCGCGTGGTGAAGCTTTCTTT. The chain joins TRBV5-1 to TRBJ1-1; tentative D call: TRBD1 (5 bases). Trimming pared 1 base from V and 7 bases from J, leaving 20 bases between. CDR1 is SGHRS, CDR2 YFSETQ, per germline. The CDR3 totals 16 residues.

J is TRBJ2-7 and V is TRBV27; D is possibly TRBD1 (6 bases). Trimming took 6 bases from V and 0 from J, leaving 9 bases between them. Germline V gives CDR1 MNHEY, CDR2 SMNVEV (reference sequence). The CDR3 spans 13 residues. CDR3 coding DNA: TGTGCCAGCAGATCGGGACACTCCTACGAGCAGTACTTC. It yields the protein CASRSGHSYEQYF.

The V gene is TRBV2, the J gene TRBJ2-1, with D possibly being TRBD2 (6 bases). The CDR3 is made up of 13 amino acids. V shed 5 bases and J shed 4 bases, with 9 bases lying between them. CDR1 and CDR2 from the germline V gene are SNHLY and FYNNEI. CDR3 DNA sequence: TGTGCCAGCAGTCAGACTAGATACAATGAGCAGTTCTTC. Its protein product is CASSQTRYNEQFF.

The CDR3 sequence is CASSPTGGLNQPQHF. In DNA form, the CDR3 reads TGTGCCAGCAGCCCAACAGGGGGCCTAAATCAGCCCCAGCATTTT. This chain connects TRBV6-5 to TRBJ1-5; 9 nucleotides match TRBD1. The CDR3 spans 15 residues. V trimming: 6 bases; J trimming: 4 bases; junction bases outside the gene matches: 7. The germline CDR1 and CDR2 sequences are MNHEY and SVGAGI.

This clone was recorded a few times. The CDR3 DNA reads TGTGCCAGCCCTTCGTGGCCCTCCTACGAGCAGTACTTC. The encoded protein is CASPSWPSYEQYF. This chain connects TRBV24-1 to TRBJ2-7; D not resolved. V was clipped by 11 bases and J by 0 bases, with 13 bases between them. The germline gives CDR1 KGHDR, CDR2 SFDVKD. The CDR3 sequence is 13 residues long.

J is TRBJ2-3 and V is TRBV5-1, with 8 bases fitting TRBD1. The CDR3 contains 16 residues. Germline V gene lookup returns CDR1 SGHRS and CDR2 YFSETQ. The junction had 7 bases not matched to a gene; V was cut back by 0 bases and J by 4 bases. CDR3 in DNA: TGCGCCAGCAGCTTGGTTAGGCAGGGGGCAGCAGATACGCAGTATTTT. It specifies CASSLVRQGAADTQYF.

This clone has just one count. The chain links TRBV7-2 to TRBJ2-3, with 12 nucleotides matching TRBD1. Trimming took 4 bases from V and 9 from J; bases not matched to a gene: 8. This CDR3 is 15 amino acids long. CDR1 SGHTA and CDR2 FQGNSA come from the germline V gene. CDR3 amino acids: CASSSGTGGAGTQYF. The CDR3 DNA is TGTGCCAGCAGCTCCGGGACAGGGGGCGCGGGGACGCAGTATTTT.